Here is one T cell receptor beta chain with its context. All recovered Cohort 3 donors got two negative PCRs, got clearance, or saw symptom resolution. This sample is drawn from a study of blood T cell repertoires in COVID-19. Study summary: Some COVID-19 samples were acute and others convalescent; all came from the United States, Italy and Spain.

Only in-frame clones appear in the TCRdb table, and some are missing; sequencing was by immunoSEQ multiplex PCR. The sample carries about 180,000 clones, 75% to 90% recorded once. The CDR3 is made up of 16 amino acids. Unmatched junction bases numbered 12, after V lost 2 bases and J lost 2 bases. Looked up from germline, CDR1 is GTSNPN and CDR2 is SVGIG (reference sequence). This clonotype was sampled from a man aged 35-49 years who had recovered from COVID-19. This chain links TRBV30 with TRBJ2-7, with 7 bases lining up with TRBD1. Sequences were obtained from PBMCs or T cells enriched from blood (not recorded which). The CDR3 protein is CAWSPVRTGYPYEQYF. The CDR3 bases are TGTGCCTGGAGTCCCGTGAGGACAGGCTATCCCTACGAGCAGTACTTC.